Listed here are 11 T cell receptor beta chains from one sample, sequenced in a study of response to subunit inactivated influenza vaccine. TCRdb recomputed calls from the RT-PCR reads with MiXCR, one row per CDR3 protein. The sample lists 550,000 to 650,000 distinct CDR3 sequences, 12% seen once, with more than 8.5% in the top ten. The source was PBMCs from blood, collected on the day of vaccination. The source is a man aged 50 to 59 who received an inactivated influenza vaccine.

The sample holds many counts of this clonotype. This rearrangement joins TRBV29-1 to TRBJ2-3; the D is unclear. Trimming removed 5 bases at V and 2 bases at J, with 2 bases between. The CDR3 length is 10 residues. Germline V gives CDR1 SQVTM, CDR2 ANQGSEA. This CDR3 reads CSVSTDTQYF. In DNA, the CDR3 is TGCAGCGTTTCCACAGATACGCAGTATTTT.

This clonotype turned up a few times. The J gene is TRBJ2-7, the V gene TRBV29-1; 9 nucleotides agree with TRBD2. CDR3 length: 14 amino acids. The germline gives CDR1 SQVTM, CDR2 ANQGSEA. Trimming cost V 4 bases and J 3 bases; bases outside gene matches: 7. CDR3 nucleotides: TGCAGCGTTGGAGTGAGCGGGGGGCTCTACGAGCAGTACTTC. This gives the protein CSVGVSGGLYEQYF.

Many counts were recorded for this clonotype. J is TRBJ1-6 and V is TRBV27; tentatively, D is TRBD1 (6 bases). This CDR3 comprises 15 residues. Trimming pared 0 bases from V and 9 bases from J, leaving 12 bases between. CDR1 and CDR2 from the germline V gene are MNHEY and SMNVEV (reference sequence). The CDR3 loop reads CASSLSLTGSSPLHF. DNA for the CDR3: TGTGCCAGCAGTTTATCTTTGACAGGCTCTTCACCCCTCCACTTT.

The table lists this clonotype with a count of one. A clone one base away is much larger, so this may be a read error. The chain carries TRBV12-3 or TRBV12-4 and TRBJ2-1; the match to TRBD2 covers 7 bases. V shed 4 bases, J shed 8 bases, and the junction held 5 bases outside the gene matches. This CDR3 has 13 residues. DNA for the CDR3: TGTGCCAGCAGTTACCGGGGGGATGATGAGCAGTTCTTC. Translation: CASSYRGDDEQFF.

There are a few counts of this clonotype. V usage is TRBV18 and J usage is TRBJ2-7, with D perhaps assigned TRBD1 or TRBD2 (5 bases each). The germline CDR1 and CDR2 sequences are KGHSH and LQKENI. This CDR3 has 15 residues. V lost 2 bases and J 4 bases, leaving 15 bases between the germline ends. The CDR3 DNA sequence: TGTGCCAGCTCACCATCACCGGGACGTTTTTACGAGCAGTACTTC. Amino acid sequence: CASSPSPGRFYEQYF.

This clonotype was seen at least ten times. The chain combines TRBV7-2 with TRBJ1-6, with no clear D. V lost 1 base and J lost 6, with 7 bases in between. The CDR3 contains 14 residues. The germline V gene encodes CDR1 SGHTA and CDR2 FQGNSA. The CDR3 bases are TGTGCCAGCAGCTTAGGCATGTCTAATTCACCCCTCCACTTT. Amino acid sequence: CASSLGMSNSPLHF.

The chain recombines TRBV2 with TRBJ1-1; 9 bases agree with TRBD1. This CDR3 has 16 amino acids. Germline V gene data show CDR1 as SNHLY and CDR2 as FYNNEI. V dropped 9 bases and J dropped 1; count of bases not matched to a gene: 12. CDR3: CARVYWDRASNTEAFF. The CDR3 DNA follows: TGTGCCAGAGTCTACTGGGACAGGGCTTCGAACACTGAAGCTTTCTTT.

The chain joins TRBV5-6 to TRBJ1-3; 8 bases are shared with TRBD1. The CDR3 length is 16 residues. CDR1 and CDR2 from the germline V gene are SGHDT and YYEEEE. The junction had 4 bases not matched to a gene; V was cut back by 0 bases and J by 2 bases. CDR3 sequence reads: CASSLGPTGAGNTIYF. The CDR3 nucleotides are TGTGCCAGCAGCTTGGGCCCGACAGGGGCTGGAAACACCATATATTTT.

The table lists this clonotype with many counts. The V call is TRBV6-2 or TRBV6-3, the J call TRBJ2-1; D call uncertain. With 0 bases removed from V and 4 bases from J, the gap between germline ends came to 4 bases. The CDR3 spans 13 residues. Germline lookup yields CDR1 MNHEY and CDR2 SVGEGT. The CDR3 DNA follows: TGTGCCAGCAGTTACTCAACTTACAATGAGCAGTTCTTC. This codes for CASSYSTYNEQFF.

A few counts support this clonotype. The chain carries TRBV3-1 and TRBJ2-7; the D gene is possibly TRBD2 (6 bases). CDR1 and CDR2 from the germline V gene are LGHDT and YNNKEL (reference sequence). Trimming removed 1 base at V and 0 bases at J, with 13 bases between. The CDR3 totals 16 residues. The CDR3 sequence: CASSQAAGRSSYEQYF. The CDR3 bases are TGTGCCAGCAGCCAAGCGGCGGGAAGGAGCTCCTACGAGCAGTACTTC.

Ten or more counts support this clonotype. V and J are TRBV7-9 and TRBJ2-2; 7 bases agree with TRBD2. In germline, CDR1 is SEHNR, CDR2 FQNEAQ (reference sequence). V was clipped by 4 bases and J by 0 bases; unmatched bases: 8. This CDR3 comprises 17 residues. CDR3 nucleotides: TGTGCCAGCAGCTCCTGGGACTATACTGCGAACACCGGGGAGCTGTTTTTT. Protein sequence: CASSSWDYTANTGELFF.